The 21 T cell receptor beta chains given below trace back to one sample, sequenced in a study of blood T cell repertoires in COVID-19. Repertoires were generated with immunoSEQ multiplex PCR, while TCRdb's copy carries only in-frame clones and drops some. The table has under 250,000 clones, about 90% seen once; the top ten hold roughly 0.79%. Sequences were obtained from peripheral blood. These TCRs come from a man aged 25 to 40 with COVID-19, enrolled during active disease.

The rearrangement links TRBV29-1 to TRBJ1-2, with a possible D match to TRBD1 (6 bases). Germline V gives CDR1 SQVTM, CDR2 ANQGSEA. The CDR3 contains 12 residues. V shed 1 base and J shed 4 bases, with 7 bases lying between them. The CDR3 reads CSVEVQGYGYTF. The CDR3 DNA follows: TGCAGCGTTGAAGTACAGGGCTATGGCTACACCTTC.

This chain uses TRBV19 with TRBJ1-5, with 9 nucleotides matching TRBD1. The CDR3 loop spans 16 amino acids. Germline CDR1 LNHDA, CDR2 SQIVND (reference sequence). The junction had 5 bases not matched to a gene; V was cut back by 5 bases and J by 0 bases. The DNA of the CDR3 is TGTGCCAGTAGTCTACAGGGGGCAAATAGCAATCAGCCCCAGCATTTT. Amino acids: CASSLQGANSNQPQHF.

The V gene is TRBV19, the J gene TRBJ2-2; TRBD2 aligns across 10 bases. The ends lost 2 bases at V and 8 bases at J; junction bases unmatched: 14. From germline, CDR1 is LNHDA and CDR2 SQIVND (reference sequence). The CDR3 length is 18 residues. The CDR3 reads CASSIPRVSGGLIGELFF. CDR3 nucleotide sequence: TGTGCCAGTAGTATACCCCGGGTTAGCGGGGGGCTAATAGGGGAGCTGTTTTTT.

The rearrangement links TRBV5-1 to TRBJ1-2; D is unclear. The V gene lost 1 base and the J gene lost 6 bases, with 10 bases spanning the gap. Germline assignment: CDR1 SGHRS and CDR2 YFSETQ. CDR3 size: 13 residues. In DNA, the CDR3 is TGCGCCAGCAGCTTGACAGAGCCCCATGGCTACACCTTC. Encoded protein: CASSLTEPHGYTF.

The V gene is TRBV4-1, the J gene TRBJ1-6; the D gene is possibly TRBD1 (6 bases). Germline V gene sequence: CDR1 MGHRA, CDR2 YSYEKL. The CDR3 runs to 16 residues. V gave up 2 bases and J gave up 7 bases, with 15 bases separating them. Written as DNA, the CDR3 is TGCGCCAGCAGCCAATATGGACAGTCTTCCAATTCACCCCTCCACTTT. Translated, it gives CASSQYGQSSNSPLHF.

This chain links TRBV29-1 with TRBJ2-1; TRBD2 aligns across 14 bases. The CDR3 consists of 15 residues. Losses at the gene ends were 6 bases for V and 4 bases for J; bases not matched to a gene: 5. Germline V CDR1 and CDR2: SQVTM, ANQGSEA. The CDR3 region has the DNA TGCAGCGTCCGGACTAGCGGGGGGACGTACAATGAGCAGTTCTTC. It translates to CSVRTSGGTYNEQFF.

The V gene is TRBV30, the J gene TRBJ1-5; unclear D gene. Germline CDR1 reads GTSNPN; CDR2 reads SVGIG (reference sequence). V lost 3 bases, J lost 7 bases, and 10 bases lay in between. This CDR3 spans 12 amino acids. The CDR3 nucleotides read TGTGCCTGGAGCCGGGGTTGGCAGCCCCAGCATTTT. It yields the protein CAWSRGWQPQHF.

The rearrangement uses TRBV10-3 and TRBJ2-1; possible D gene TRBD1, 6 bases. Trimming removed 4 bases from V and 4 bases from J, with 14 bases in between. The germline gives CDR1 ENHRY, CDR2 SYGVKD. The CDR3 contains 15 residues. For the CDR3, the DNA is TGTGCCATCAGTGTTGGGTGGGACAATTACAATGAGCAGTTCTTC. Encoded protein: CAISVGWDNYNEQFF.

This chain connects TRBV5-1 to TRBJ2-7; TRBD1 agrees at 7 bases. V lost 6 bases, J lost 0 bases, and 6 bases stayed unmatched. CDR3 size: 14 residues. Germline-derived CDR1 and CDR2 are SGHRS and YFSETQ. The CDR3, as DNA: TGCGCCAGCAAGAAGGGGGCGAGCTCCTACGAGCAGTACTTC. This encodes CASKKGASSYEQYF.

The V and J genes are TRBV21-1 and TRBJ2-5; TRBD2 is the table's D call and was not checked against the DNA. TRBV21-1 is annotated as a pseudogene. The CDR3 runs 13 residues. The CDR3 reads CASSTRTKETQYF. CDR3 nucleotides: TGTGCCAGCAGCACTAGGACTAAAGAGACCCAGTACTTC.

This clone was seen just once. V and J are TRBV2 and TRBJ1-1, with D tentatively TRBD1 (6 bases). This CDR3 is 14 amino acids long. Trimming left V 7 bases short and J 3 bases short, with 15 bases between. Germline loops: CDR1 SNHLY, CDR2 FYNNEI. In nucleotides, the CDR3 is TGTGCCAGCAACCAGCAGGGGTTGGACACTGAAGCTTTCTTT. The encoded protein is CASNQQGLDTEAFF. The whole variable domain, remainder taken from reference TRBV2 and TRBJ1-1, is EPEVTQTPSHQVTQMGQEVILRCVPISNHLYFYWYRQILGQKVEFLVSFYNNEISEKSEIFDDQFSVERPDGSNFTLKIRSTKLEDSAMYFCASNQQGLDTEAFFGQGTRLTVV.

This clone has just a few counts. Other DNA sequences in the same sample also yield this CDR3. The CDR3 is CASSYAGRTYEQYF. In DNA, the CDR3 is TGTGCCAGCAGCTATGCGGGACGGACTTACGAGCAGTACTTC. The chain uses TRBV11-2 and TRBJ2-7; possibly TRBD2 for D (6 bases). The CDR3 totals 14 residues. Germline assignment: CDR1 SGHAT and CDR2 FQNNGV. Trimming removed 4 bases from V and 4 bases from J, with 14 bases in between.

J is TRBJ2-1 and V is TRBV27; 9 bases map to TRBD2. Germline V gene sequence: CDR1 MNHEY, CDR2 SMNVEV (reference sequence). V lost 2 bases and J lost 1; bases outside the gene matches: 9. This CDR3 contains 18 residues. CDR3 nucleotides: TGTGCCAGCAGTTTAAACGGCGGGGGGGCCGGTTCCTACAATGAGCAGTTCTTC. Protein: CASSLNGGGAGSYNEQFF.

The rearrangement links TRBV29-1 to TRBJ2-7, with D perhaps assigned TRBD1 or TRBD2 (6 bases each). Trimming removed 4 bases from V and 6 bases from J, with 13 bases in between. The CDR3 contains 12 residues. The germline V gene encodes CDR1 SQVTM and CDR2 ANQGSEA. CDR3 sequence reads: CSVVEGGGEQYF. The DNA of the CDR3 is TGCAGCGTTGTAGAGGGGGGAGGCGAGCAGTACTTC.

The chain recombines TRBV6-5 with TRBJ1-2; TRBD1 is a possible D gene (6 bases). CDR3 length: 15 residues. Germline-derived CDR1 and CDR2 are MNHEY and SVGAGI. V lost 2 bases and J lost 6, with 16 bases in between. The DNA of the CDR3 is TGTGCCAGCAGTTACGGGCAGGGGTCTGCCCATGGCTACACCTTC. It encodes CASSYGQGSAHGYTF.

The V gene is TRBV10-1, the J gene TRBJ2-2; the match to TRBD2 covers 10 bases. CDR3 length equals 16 residues. Germline lookup yields CDR1 WNHNN and CDR2 SYGVQD (reference sequence). Trimming cost V 2 bases and J 7 bases; bases outside gene matches: 7. CDR3 bases: TGCGCCAGCAGTGAGAAGCGGGGGGGCGCGAACGGGGAGCTGTTTTTT. This sequence encodes CASSEKRGGANGELFF.

The gene calls are TRBV7-3 and TRBJ1-5; no definite D call. CDR3 size: 14 residues. V shed 10 bases and J shed 6 bases, with 19 bases lying between them. Germline CDR1 SGHTA, CDR2 FQGTGA. The CDR3 region is CANQPRIERQPQHF. The CDR3 nucleotides read TGTGCCAACCAACCTAGAATAGAACGTCAGCCCCAGCATTTT.

CDR3 loop: CASKTGPEAFF. CDR3 DNA: TGTGCCAGCAAGACAGGGCCTGAAGCTTTCTTT. The rearrangement joins TRBV2 to TRBJ1-1; 7 bases map to TRBD1. The CDR3 consists of 11 residues. The ends lost 7 bases at V and 6 bases at J; junction bases unmatched: 2. Germline-derived CDR1 and CDR2 are SNHLY and FYNNEI.

This chain links TRBV3-1 (or the pseudogene TRBV3-2) with TRBJ1-2; 7 bases match TRBD1. Trimming at V came to 3 bases and at J to 5 bases, leaving 9 bases not matched to a gene. The germline gives CDR1 LGHDT, CDR2 YNNKEL (reference sequence). This CDR3 is built from 15 residues. DNA of the CDR3: TGTGCCAGCAGCCAGGGATCCGGGACAGCATATGGCTACACCTTC. Protein product: CASSQGSGTAYGYTF.

This clone was recorded only once. The V and J genes are TRBV6-1 and TRBJ1-4; 7 positions agree with TRBD1. CDR1 and CDR2 from the germline V gene are MNHNS and SASEGT. This CDR3 spans 16 amino acids. V was clipped by 2 bases and J by 5 bases; unmatched bases: 8. In DNA, the CDR3 is TGTGCCAGCAGTGAACTAACAGGGGCTGAGAATGAAAAACTGTTTTTT. Its protein product is CASSELTGAENEKLFF.

The rearrangement uses TRBV18 and TRBJ2-2; 10 bases map to TRBD1. V was clipped by 5 bases and J by 3 bases; unmatched bases: 6. Germline V gene lookup returns CDR1 KGHSH and CDR2 LQKENI. The CDR3 sequence is 16 residues long. CDR3: CASSSRQGADTGELFF. CDR3 DNA: TGTGCCAGCTCATCTCGACAGGGGGCGGACACCGGGGAGCTGTTTTTT. The full variable domain, its missing parts supplied by reference TRBV18 and TRBJ2-2, is NAGVMQNPRHLVRRRGQEARLRCSPMKGHSHVYWYRQLPEEGLKFMVYLQKENIIDESGMPKERFSAEFPKEGPSILRIQQVVRGDSAAYFCASSSRQGADTGELFFGEGSRLTVL.